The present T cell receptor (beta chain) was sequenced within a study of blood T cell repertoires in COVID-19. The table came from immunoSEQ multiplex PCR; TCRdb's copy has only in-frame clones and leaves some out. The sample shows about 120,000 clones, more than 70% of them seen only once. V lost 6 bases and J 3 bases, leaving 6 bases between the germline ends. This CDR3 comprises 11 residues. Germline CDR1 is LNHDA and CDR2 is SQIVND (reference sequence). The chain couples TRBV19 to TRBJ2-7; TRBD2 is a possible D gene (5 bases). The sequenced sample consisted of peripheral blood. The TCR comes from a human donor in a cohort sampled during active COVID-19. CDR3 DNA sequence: TGTGCCAGTAGGGGAGTCTACGAGCAGTACTTC. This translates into CASRGVYEQYF.